The 13 T cell receptor beta chains reported below all come from one sample, sequenced in a study of response to subunit inactivated influenza vaccine. One entry per CDR3 protein results from TCRdb running MiXCR on the RT-PCR reads. Among about 520,000 distinct CDR3 sequences, approximately 7.3% were seen once, and the ten largest hold around 12%. Sample: PBMCs from blood, taken around 25 months after vaccination. The receptors shown here come from a man in his fifties or sixties who received an inactivated influenza vaccine.

This clonotype was found many times. The rearrangement uses TRBV27 and TRBJ2-1; tentative D call: TRBD2 (6 bases). V shed 6 bases and J shed 4 bases, with 10 bases lying between them. Germline loops: CDR1 MNHEY, CDR2 SMNVEV (reference sequence). The CDR3 consists of 13 residues. Here the CDR3 reads CASRGDFYNEQFF. In nucleotides, the CDR3 is TGTGCCAGCAGGGGGGACTTTTACAATGAGCAGTTCTTC.

The chain recombines TRBV5-1 with TRBJ2-5, with TRBD2 matching 7 bases. J was trimmed by 2 bases and V by 4 bases; bases with no gene match: 14. The CDR3 is 17 residues long. Germline CDR1 reads SGHRS; CDR2 reads YFSETQ. This CDR3 is CASSNRDYFREQETQYF. CDR3 coding DNA: TGCGCCAGCAGCAACCGGGACTATTTCCGTGAGCAAGAGACCCAGTACTTC. The full variable domain, completed using reference TRBV5-1 and TRBJ2-5, is KAGVTQTPRYLIKTRGQQVTLSCSPISGHRSVSWYQQTPGQGLQFLFEYFSETQRNKGNFPGRFSGRQFSNSRSEMNVSTLELGDSALYLCASSNRDYFREQETQYFGPGTRLLVL.

The chain joins TRBV6-1 to TRBJ1-1; D gene unclear. Per germline, CDR1 MNHNS and CDR2 SASEGT. The CDR3 contains 14 residues. The V end was cut by 7 bases, the J end by 0 bases, with 12 bases between. CDR3 sequence: CASTPGDMNTEAFF. The CDR3 region has the DNA TGTGCCAGCACCCCCGGCGACATGAACACTGAAGCTTTCTTT.

This clonotype was picked up many times. V and J are TRBV7-2 and TRBJ2-1; 13 positions match TRBD2. Germline V CDR1 and CDR2: SGHTA, FQGNSA. The CDR3 loop spans 15 amino acids. V shed 4 bases and J 5 bases; nucleotides not matched to a gene: 2. CDR3 bases: TGTGCCAGCAGCTGGGGACTAGCGGGGCACAATGAGCAGTTCTTC. Protein product: CASSWGLAGHNEQFF. The entire variable domain, with the rest obtained from reference TRBV7-2 and TRBJ2-1, is as follows: GAGVSQSPSNKVTEKGKDVELRCDPISGHTALYWYRQSLGQGLEFLIYFQGNSAPDKSGLPSDRFSAERTGGSVSTLTIQRTQQEDSAVYLCASSWGLAGHNEQFFGPGTRLTVL.

This clonotype has ten or more counts. The rearrangement links TRBV20-1 to TRBJ2-7; D gene uncertain. V lost 4 bases to trimming and J lost 3 bases, with 7 bases between them. CDR1 DFQATT and CDR2 SNEGSKA come from the germline V gene (reference sequence). The CDR3 has 11 residues. The CDR3 bases are TGCAGTGCTATCCAAGGCTACGAGCAGTACTTC. Amino acids: CSAIQGYEQYF.

This clonotype has more than one count but fewer than ten. The chain uses TRBV2 and TRBJ1-5; D gene unclear. The germline V and J ends were trimmed by 6 bases and 0 bases, with 12 bases remaining between them. The V gene's germline CDR1 is SNHLY and CDR2 FYNNEI. The CDR3 sequence is 15 residues long. CDR3 loop: CASRPLRNSNQPQHF. CDR3 sequence (DNA): TGTGCCAGCAGGCCTCTCCGGAATAGCAATCAGCCCCAGCATTTT.

The chain is built from TRBV5-1 and TRBJ2-1; 7 nucleotides agree with TRBD1. The CDR3 sequence is 11 residues long. Looked up from germline, CDR1 is SGHRS and CDR2 is YFSETQ. V lost 3 bases to trimming and J lost 9 bases; unmatched junction nucleotides: 0. The CDR3 DNA follows: TGCGCCAGCAGCTGGGACAGTGAGCAGTTCTTC. The encoded protein is CASSWDSEQFF.

The V call is TRBV12-3 or TRBV12-4, the J call TRBJ2-7; D may match TRBD1 or TRBD2 (5 bases each). This CDR3 comprises 12 residues. Trimming pared 8 bases from V and 0 bases from J, leaving 8 bases between. CDR3 DNA: TGTGCCAGCGCAGGGACCTCCTACGAGCAGTACTTC. Its translation: CASAGTSYEQYF.

This clonotype was counted only a few times. The V gene is TRBV24-1, the J gene TRBJ2-2, with unresolved D. The V end lost 6 bases, the J end lost 6 bases, and 7 bases lay between the germline ends. The CDR3 has 12 residues. Germline values: CDR1 KGHDR, CDR2 SFDVKD. The CDR3 loop is CATSRSSGELFF. In DNA form, the CDR3 reads TGTGCCACCAGTAGGTCCTCCGGGGAGCTGTTTTTT.

This clonotype was recorded at least ten times. The gene calls are TRBV12-3 or TRBV12-4 and TRBJ2-3; maybe TRBD2 (7 bases). The CDR3 is made up of 15 amino acids. V lost 6 bases and J 2 bases, leaving 15 bases between the germline ends. In DNA, the CDR3 is TGTGCCAGCAGCGTCGGGGGGCCTCACACAGATACGCAGTATTTT. Translated, it gives CASSVGGPHTDTQYF.

The chain combines TRBV14 with TRBJ2-3; possibly TRBD2 for D (5 bases). The CDR3 contains 17 residues. V lost 4 bases to trimming and J lost 3 bases, with 20 bases between them. The germline V gene has CDR1 SGHDN and CDR2 FVKESK. The CDR3 spells CASSPHLGRERTDTQYF. The CDR3 nucleotides read TGTGCCAGCAGCCCCCATCTTGGCCGGGAACGGACAGATACGCAGTATTTT.

This clonotype was counted between two and nine times. V usage is TRBV7-6 and J usage is TRBJ2-3, with 7 positions matching TRBD2. CDR3 length equals 13 residues. Losses at the gene ends were 5 bases for V and 6 bases for J; bases not matched to a gene: 5. Germline V gene lookup returns CDR1 SGHVS and CDR2 FNYEAQ. This CDR3 reads CASSNRLADTQYF. In DNA, the CDR3 is TGTGCCAGCAGCAATAGACTAGCTGATACGCAGTATTTT.

This clonotype was observed a few times. The chain joins TRBV7-9 to TRBJ2-7; D is possibly TRBD1 (5 bases). Trimming pared 0 bases from V and 2 bases from J, leaving 14 bases between. Germline CDR1 and CDR2: SEHNR and FQNEAQ (reference sequence). This CDR3 is built from 16 residues. In DNA, the CDR3 is TGTGCCAGCAGCTTAGCTCAGGGCGCACCTCCCTACGAGCAGTACTTC. Translated: CASSLAQGAPPYEQYF.